Listed here are 2 T cell receptor beta chains from one sample, sequenced in a study of T-cell reconstitution after alpha-beta-depleted transplantation in children. Library preparation (for TCRbeta) was performed with unique molecular identifiers. TCRdb called the PCR reads again in MiXCR, with one record for every CDR3 protein. Here the sample spans tens of thousands of distinct CDR3 sequences, over 15% being singletons. Specimen: PBMCs, mostly from graft donor cells, collected 60 days after TCRalphabeta/CD19-depleted stem cell transplant. All receptors derive from a male patient aged 2 to 9 who had a stem cell transplant for acute lymphoblastic leukemia, so the T cells may come from the graft donor.

The V call is TRBV2, the J call TRBJ1-5, with 8 bases lining up with TRBD1. Germline CDR1 SNHLY, CDR2 FYNNEI. V lost 7 bases and J lost 6; bases outside the gene matches: 11. This CDR3 has 15 residues. The DNA of the CDR3 is TGTGCCAGCAAAGCAGGGGGCGGGATGAGTCAGCCCCAGCATTTT. Amino acid sequence: CASKAGGGMSQPQHF.

In this sample, this clonotype turned up many times. This rearrangement joins TRBV28 to TRBJ2-1, with 11 bases that match TRBD2. The trim removed 3 bases at V and 3 bases at J, leaving 10 bases unmatched. The CDR3 runs to 18 residues. The germline V gene has CDR1 MDHEN and CDR2 SYDVKM. In DNA form, the CDR3 reads TGTGCCAGCAGTTTGGTAGCGGGAGGGCCTATGATCTACAATGAGCAGTTCTTC. Translated: CASSLVAGGPMIYNEQFF.